This TCR beta chain was identified during a study of CD8+CD57+ T cells in acquired aplastic anemia. Profiling of TCR beta VDJ combinations and CDR3 sequences used genomic DNA as template. TCRdb re-called the reads with MiXCR, one entry per CDR3 protein. The table shows around 200,000 distinct CDR3 sequences, with around 59% occurring only once. Study results and limitations: Patients and controls shared twenty-nine CD8+ CDR3 sequences.

About this clonotype itself: As yet, its antigen is unknown. Just one base apart from a much larger clone, this may be a read error.

The source is a human donor in good health, serving as a control. The source material was sorted CD4+, CD8+, or CD8+CD57+ T cells (not recorded which) from PBMCs.

The CDR3 DNA reads as TGTGCCAGCAGCCAAGGAGGGACAGGGGGCACAGATACGCAGTATTTT. Residues: CASSQGGTGGTDTQYF. The V and J genes are TRBV6-6 and TRBJ2-3; 10 bases are shared with TRBD1. Trimming took 6 bases from V and 1 from J; bases not matched to a gene: 7. Looked up from germline, CDR1 is MNHNY and CDR2 is SVGAGI (reference sequence). This CDR3 is built from 16 residues.